Given below is one TCR beta chain in context. The sample comes from a study of blood T cell repertoires in COVID-19. Some clones are missing from TCRdb's copy, which holds only in-frame ones; the method was immunoSEQ multiplex PCR. The sample includes around 390,000 clones, approximately 87% of them seen just once. CDR1 SGHRS and CDR2 YFSETQ come from the germline V gene. The CDR3 contains 16 residues. Trimming at V came to 0 bases and at J to 0 bases, leaving 3 bases not matched to a gene. The material sequenced was PBMCs or T cells enriched from blood (not recorded which). The source is a woman between 50 and 59 years old who had recovered from COVID-19. This chain uses TRBV5-1 with TRBJ1-1; TRBD1 aligns across 9 bases. The CDR3 region is CASSLGTGAMNTEAFF. The CDR3 DNA reads as TGCGCCAGCAGCTTGGGGACAGGGGCTATGAACACTGAAGCTTTCTTT.